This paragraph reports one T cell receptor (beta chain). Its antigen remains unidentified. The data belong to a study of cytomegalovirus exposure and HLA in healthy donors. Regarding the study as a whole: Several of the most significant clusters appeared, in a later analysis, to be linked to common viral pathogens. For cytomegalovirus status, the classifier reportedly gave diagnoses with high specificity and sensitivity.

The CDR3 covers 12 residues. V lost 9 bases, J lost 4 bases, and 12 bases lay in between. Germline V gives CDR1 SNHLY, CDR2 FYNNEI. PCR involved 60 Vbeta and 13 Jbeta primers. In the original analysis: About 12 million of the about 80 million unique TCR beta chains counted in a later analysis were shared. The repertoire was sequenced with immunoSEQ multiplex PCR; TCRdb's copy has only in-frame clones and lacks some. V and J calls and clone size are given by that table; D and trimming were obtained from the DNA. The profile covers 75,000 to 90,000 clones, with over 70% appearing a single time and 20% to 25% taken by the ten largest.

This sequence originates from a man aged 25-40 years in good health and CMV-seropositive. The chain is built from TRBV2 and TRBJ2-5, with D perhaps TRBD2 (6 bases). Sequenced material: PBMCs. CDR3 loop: CARRGTRETQYF. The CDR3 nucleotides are TGTGCCAGGCGGGGAACTAGAGAGACCCAGTACTTC.